This TCR beta chain was profiled in a study of T cell responses to AZD1222 COVID-19 vaccine. Findings and caveats of the study: Unmutated variant regions reportedly attract nearly half of all spike-specific TCRs. Repertoire sampling occurred only after the peak T cell response.

Worth noting for this clone: The antigen remains undetermined. Additional DNA sequences in this sample encode the identical CDR3.

Only in-frame clones appear in the TCRdb table, and some are missing; sequencing was by immunoSEQ multiplex PCR. Seen here are 150,000 to 200,000 clones, approximately 94% observed once, and the top ten hold about 9%. The sample here was peripheral blood, taken on day 0 of AZD1222 vaccination. This TCR was recovered from an adult in good health.

The chain's CDR3 is CASSPRAGQPQHF. In nucleotides, the CDR3 is TGTGCCAGCAGCCCGCGGGCCGGACAGCCCCAGCATTTT. This chain connects TRBV7-2 to TRBJ1-5; D gene uncertain. This CDR3 contains 13 residues. The V gene lost 5 bases and the J gene lost 7 bases, with 12 bases spanning the gap. Per germline, CDR1 SGHTA and CDR2 FQGNSA.